This TCR beta chain was obtained from a study of T cell responses to AZD1222 COVID-19 vaccine. Overall study context: Pooling of second doses given at about 4 or about 12 weeks was done.

In regard to this clone: The antigen is unknown.

Libraries were prepared by immunoSEQ multiplex PCR; TCRdb keeps only in-frame clonotypes and omits some of them. The repertoire holds around 170,000 clones, with approximately 90% as singletons. Notes on the study in general: Following two doses of AZD1222, Spike-specific TCR breadth and depth rose. Females made up more of the donors, who were largely white British, and clonal diversity may have come out too low. The study reported that nearly half of spike-specific TCRs target unmutated variant regions.

The input for sequencing was peripheral blood, taken on day 0 of AZD1222 vaccination. This sequence originates from an adult in good health.

The CDR3, as DNA: TGTGCCACCAGCAGAGATCCCGTTGGGGGCTACACCTTC. Its protein product is CATSRDPVGGYTF. The J gene is TRBJ1-2, the V gene TRBV15; D gene unclear. This CDR3 spans 13 amino acids. Germline V lookup: CDR1 LNHNV, CDR2 YYDKDF (reference sequence). The V end lost 0 bases, the J end lost 8 bases, and 10 bases lay between the germline ends.